The 20 T cell receptor beta chains below come from one sample, sequenced in a study of cytomegalovirus exposure and HLA in healthy donors. Primers for the PCR totalled 60 Vbeta and 13 Jbeta. The data were produced by immunoSEQ multiplex PCR, yet TCRdb's version contains in-frame clones alone and is incomplete. The table lists about 150,000 clones, over 70% of them singletons, with around 1.9% in the top ten. What was sequenced was PBMCs. The source of these receptors is a young man in good health and CMV-seronegative.

This clone appeared a single time. The V and J genes are TRBV4-1 and TRBJ2-2, with 8 positions matching TRBD2. Per the germline V gene, CDR1 is MGHRA and CDR2 is YSYEKL. With V trimmed by 4 bases and J by 1 base, 5 bases remained unmatched. The CDR3 spans 16 residues. In DNA, the CDR3 is TGCGCCAGCAGCCCAGGAGCGGGGGTGAACACCGGGGAGCTGTTTTTT. Encoded protein: CASSPGAGVNTGELFF.

This clone was counted only a few times. The rearrangement joins TRBV5-1 to TRBJ1-1; possible D gene TRBD1, 5 bases. There are 18 residues in the CDR3. The V gene's germline CDR1 is SGHRS and CDR2 YFSETQ. V was shortened by 0 bases and J by 2 bases, with 20 bases between the two germline ends. The CDR3 coding sequence is TGCGCCAGCAGCTTGGGGGGGGTGCCGGGACTCCTTAACACTGAAGCTTTCTTT. It yields the protein CASSLGGVPGLLNTEAFF.

The chain is built from TRBV13 and TRBJ2-5, with D tentatively TRBD2 (5 bases). The CDR3 consists of 14 residues. Germline CDR1 PRHDT, CDR2 FYEKMQ (reference sequence). V lost 0 bases and J 5 bases, leaving 10 bases between the germline ends. Here the CDR3 DNA reads TGTGCCAGCAGCTTAGGGGGGAGTGGGGAGACCCAGTACTTC. Residues: CASSLGGSGETQYF.

J is TRBJ1-2 and V is TRBV4-2; 10 bases map to TRBD1. The CDR3 totals 17 residues. With 0 bases clipped from V and 8 bases from J, the junction kept 12 bases outside the gene matches. Germline V gene lookup returns CDR1 LGHNA and CDR2 YNFKEQ. The CDR3: CASSQDPRAGTGDGYTF. In nucleotides, the CDR3 is TGTGCCAGCAGCCAAGATCCTAGAGCCGGGACAGGGGACGGCTACACCTTC.

This chain uses TRBV6-1 with TRBJ2-4, with D maybe TRBD1 (6 bases). This CDR3 is built from 20 residues. The ends were cut back, 0 bases at V and 5 bases at J, with 26 bases in the middle. CDR1 and CDR2 from the germline V gene are MNHNS and SASEGT. CDR3 sequence: CASSEAGRGGQTVDQNIQYF. CDR3 bases: TGTGCCAGCAGTGAAGCAGGTAGAGGTGGACAGACGGTTGATCAAAACATTCAGTACTTC.

V and J are TRBV7-2 and TRBJ1-5; no clear D gene. Trimming removed 1 base at V and 0 bases at J, with 7 bases between. The CDR3 is 15 residues long. Germline V gene lookup returns CDR1 SGHTA and CDR2 FQGNSA. The CDR3 is CASSLEADSNQPQHF. CDR3 DNA sequence: TGTGCCAGCAGCTTAGAGGCGGATAGCAATCAGCCCCAGCATTTT.

The chain has TRBV28 and TRBJ2-1; 8 bases map to TRBD1. This CDR3 comprises 14 residues. Germline V CDR1 and CDR2: MDHEN, SYDVKM. With V trimmed by 6 bases and J by 4 bases, 5 bases remained unmatched. This chain's CDR3 is CASRAGGRYNEQFF. CDR3 sequence (DNA): TGTGCCAGCAGAGCAGGGGGCCGATACAATGAGCAGTTCTTC.

The CDR3, as DNA: TGCGCCAGCAGCTCCTCCGGGACAGGGGCTGGAAACACCATATATTTT. It encodes CASSSSGTGAGNTIYF. The V call is TRBV5-1, the J call TRBJ1-3; the match to TRBD1 covers 10 bases. The length of the CDR3 is 16 residues. CDR1 is SGHRS, CDR2 YFSETQ, per germline. The trim removed 3 bases at V and 2 bases at J, leaving 5 bases unmatched.

This clone is judged medium-sized. This chain uses TRBV6-6 with TRBJ1-5; D is unresolved. CDR3 length equals 14 residues. Germline V gene sequence: CDR1 MNHNY, CDR2 SVGAGI (reference sequence). V was clipped by 5 bases and J by 0 bases, with 8 bases between them. The CDR3 DNA reads as TGTGCCAGCAGTACCCAGAATAGCAATCAGCCCCAGCATTTT. Protein sequence: CASSTQNSNQPQHF.

The chain links TRBV4-3 to TRBJ2-1, with D hard to call. This CDR3 is 13 amino acids long. The V gene's germline CDR1 is LGHNA and CDR2 YSLEER. The V gene lost 0 bases and the J gene lost 8 bases, with 8 bases spanning the gap. Here the CDR3 DNA reads TGCGCCAGCAGCCAAGATGGCTTTTATGAGCAGTTCTTC. It encodes CASSQDGFYEQFF.

CDR3 loop: CATSRDARTGGYTEAFF. CDR3 in DNA: TGTGCCACCAGCAGAGATGCCCGGACAGGGGGGTACACTGAAGCTTTCTTT. The chain has TRBV15 and TRBJ1-1, with TRBD1 identical over 10 bases. There are 17 residues in the CDR3. Per germline, CDR1 LNHNV and CDR2 YYDKDF (reference sequence). The J segment lost 3 bases and the V segment lost 0 bases, leaving 7 bases of the junction unmatched.

The rearrangement joins TRBV29-1 to TRBJ1-1; 7 bases are shared with TRBD1. With V trimmed by 7 bases and J by 9 bases, 8 bases remained unmatched. CDR3 length: 11 amino acids. CDR1 is SQVTM and CDR2 is ANQGSEA in the germline V gene. CDR3 region: CSEKEGAKAFF. CDR3 coding DNA: TGCAGCGAGAAGGAGGGGGCCAAAGCTTTCTTT.

J is TRBJ2-1 and V is TRBV27; D not certain. Germline V lookup: CDR1 MNHEY, CDR2 SMNVEV (reference sequence). This CDR3 has 14 amino acids. V was shortened by 2 bases and J by 0 bases, with 5 bases between the two germline ends. CDR3 amino acids: CASSLQDSYNEQFF. CDR3 nucleotides: TGTGCCAGCAGTTTACAGGACTCCTACAATGAGCAGTTCTTC.

The chain recombines TRBV4-1 with TRBJ1-1; D call uncertain. CDR1 and CDR2 from the germline V gene are MGHRA and YSYEKL. With 0 bases removed from V and 5 bases from J, the gap between germline ends came to 19 bases. There are 17 residues in the CDR3. CDR3 DNA: TGCGCCAGCAGCCAAGATCGGGGAGTTCCGAGGTGGACTGAAGCTTTCTTT. Its protein is CASSQDRGVPRWTEAFF.

The chain couples TRBV4-3 to TRBJ1-6; D ambiguous. CDR3 length equals 16 residues. V lost 0 bases and J lost 8, with 14 bases in between. Germline V gene lookup returns CDR1 LGHNA and CDR2 YSLEER. The CDR3 sequence is CASSQESGRRDSPLHF. The CDR3 DNA is TGCGCCAGCAGCCAAGAATCCGGCAGGCGGGATTCACCCCTCCACTTT.

The V call is TRBV29-1, the J call TRBJ2-3, with D unclear. V dropped 8 bases and J dropped 3 bases, with 15 bases sitting between them. CDR3 size: 13 residues. Germline-derived CDR1 and CDR2 are SQVTM and ANQGSEA. CDR3 protein: CSTTVHGTDTQYF. As DNA, the CDR3 is TGCAGCACCACAGTCCATGGGACAGATACGCAGTATTTT.

The chain couples TRBV4-1 to TRBJ2-7, with 12 bases fitting TRBD2. The V gene's germline CDR1 is MGHRA and CDR2 YSYEKL. This CDR3 is 15 amino acids long. Unmatched junction bases numbered 3, after V lost 3 bases and J lost 3 bases. The CDR3, as DNA: TGCGCCAGCAGCCACCAACTAGCGGGGGGCTACGAGCAGTACTTC. Encoded protein: CASSHQLAGGYEQYF.

The chain is built from TRBV6-5 and TRBJ1-1, with D hard to call. The CDR3 is 14 amino acids. The V and J ends lost 2 bases and 0 bases respectively, with 7 bases between them. In germline, CDR1 is MNHEY, CDR2 SVGAGI. The CDR3 bases are TGTGCCAGCAGTTACCACGACTTGAACACTGAAGCTTTCTTT. As protein: CASSYHDLNTEAFF.

This clone appeared once. V gene TRBV27 combines with J gene TRBJ2-5; tentative D call: TRBD2 (6 bases). The germline V gene encodes CDR1 MNHEY and CDR2 SMNVEV (reference sequence). This CDR3 region has 14 residues. V was clipped by 5 bases and J by 5 bases, with 15 bases between them. The CDR3 bases are TGTGCCAGCAGTAAGGGACGAGGGAGGGAGACCCAGTACTTC. Its protein product is CASSKGRGRETQYF.

The chain couples TRBV5-1 to TRBJ2-6; a possible D gene is TRBD1 (5 bases). V gave up 4 bases and J gave up 1 base, with 12 bases separating them. The V gene's germline CDR1 is SGHRS and CDR2 YFSETQ. The CDR3 length is 16 residues. CDR3 sequence (DNA): TGCGCCAGCAGCCCAGGTGGGGCGTCTGGGGCCAACGTCCTGACTTTC. Its protein is CASSPGGASGANVLTF.